This T cell receptor (beta chain) was captured in a study of T cell repertoires in cytomegalovirus infection. Study background: Peptides in the study included HLA-C-restricted and HLA-B-restricted CMV epitopes. Indications came from public TCR beta signatures; they pointed to CMV infection and to a matching HLA type.

TCRdb independently ran MiXCR on the reads; one entry per CDR3 protein. The sample holds about 770,000 distinct CDR3 sequences, roughly 29% seen once. Germline-derived CDR1 and CDR2 are SEHNR and FQNEAQ (reference sequence). The CDR3 has 13 residues. V was trimmed by 3 bases and J by 7 bases, leaving 10 bases between them. Study conclusions and caveats: The cumulative frequency of public TCR beta families identified carriers of CMV plus the relevant HLA. The ex vivo response was dominated by HLA-C-restricted CMV-specific TCR beta clonotypes.

This clonotype was detected many times. What it binds is not known. This clonotype was obtained from a human donor in good health (CMV status not recorded). Some clones in this sample may be carry-over from other donors' samples. The specimen comprised cultured CD8+ T cells from PBMCs, sampled from culture after CMV antigen stimulation. This chain joins TRBV7-9 and TRBJ2-1; D may correspond to TRBD1 or TRBD2 (5 bases each). The CDR3 loop is CASSFKGRNEQFF. In DNA, the CDR3 is TGTGCCAGCAGCTTTAAGGGACGTAATGAGCAGTTCTTC.